This T cell receptor beta chain was sequenced during a study of shared clonotypes between healthy human individuals. Whole-study results and caveats: Roughly 5% of naive CD4 clonotypes were shared across a handful of donors.

As for this clone: Its antigen is undetermined.

This CDR3 has 15 amino acids. V shed 0 bases and J shed 9 bases, with 15 bases lying between them. Germline V gives CDR1 GTSNPN, CDR2 SVGIG (reference sequence). Generated by immunoSEQ multiplex PCR, the TCRdb table keeps only in-frame clones and is missing some. The table shows roughly 2,300,000 clones, with just under 95% occurring only once. The healthy adult donors were HIV-negative and reported no recent acute infections or vaccinations. The sequenced sample was naive CD4+ T cells from PBMCs. Indicated subset: CD45RA+ positively selected. The receptor was isolated from a man aged 18 to 35 in good health. Some clones in this sample may be carry-over from other donors' samples. This chain joins TRBV30 and TRBJ1-6; D unclear. The CDR3 bases are TGTGCCTGGAGTGTACCGCCCGCGGTGCGTTCACCCCTCCACTTT. Residues: CAWSVPPAVRSPLHF.